This T cell receptor (beta chain) was captured in a study of T-cell reconstitution after alpha-beta-depleted transplantation in children. Of note for this clonotype: Its matching antigen is unknown.

CDR1 is MNHEY, CDR2 SVGEGT, per germline. The CDR3 totals 15 residues. Trimming shortened V by 0 bases and J by 4 bases, and 12 bases separated the two germline ends. Study-level findings and limits: Alpha-beta T cells about two months after transplant reportedly derived from several hundred expanded graft clones. Newly made T cells mostly supplied T-cell counts and diversity one year after transplant.

Construction of the TCRbeta library involved unique molecular identifiers. TCRdb re-derived calls from the PCR reads in MiXCR, one entry per CDR3 protein. The sample has around 490,000 distinct CDR3 sequences, around 10% seen once; the top ten hold 12% to 15%. The V gene is TRBV6-2 or TRBV6-3, the J gene TRBJ2-5; the D is unclear. Sequencing used PBMCs, mostly from graft donor cells, obtained 180 days after TCRalphabeta/CD19-depleted stem cell transplant. The source of this sequence is a female patient aged 2 to 10 who had a stem cell transplant for aplastic anemia, so the T cells may come from the graft donor. This chain's CDR3 is CASSYSGGLGETQYF. Here the CDR3 DNA reads TGTGCCAGCAGTTACTCAGGTGGCTTGGGAGAGACCCAGTACTTC.